The rows below give T cell receptor beta chains drawn from one sample of a study of technical replicates of blood from a few donors. The data were produced by immunoSEQ multiplex PCR, yet TCRdb's version contains in-frame clones alone and is incomplete. The table shows tens of thousands of clones, with about 90% occurring only once. Sequencing was performed on T cells isolated from PBMCs. The receptors originated from a human donor in good health. CDR3s include the opening cysteine and the closing phenylalanine or tryptophan. The D gene is left open where the match is weak. Only some rows state a clone size, as once, few, many or a class for expanded clones.

j_gene,d_gene,v_gene,abundance,CDR3aa,CDR3nt
TRBJ1-1,.,TRBV28,.,CASSLGRTEAFF,TGTGCCAGCAGCCTAGGTAGGACTGAAGCTTTCTTT
TRBJ2-7,.,TRBV11-3,once,CASSFDTYEQYF,TGTGCCAGCAGCTTTGACACGTACGAGCAGTACTTC
TRBJ2-7,.,TRBV9,.,CASSVEVSGYEQYF,TGTGCCAGCAGCGTAGAGGTTAGCGGCTACGAGCAGTACTTC
TRBJ2-2,.,TRBV6-4,.,CASSADRYTGELFF,TGTGCCAGCAGTGCGGACAGATACACCGGGGAGCTGTTTTTT
TRBJ2-1,TRBD1,TRBV27,.,CASSLMGQSNEQFF,TGTGCCAGCAGTTTAATGGGACAGTCCAATGAGCAGTTCTTC
TRBJ2-5,.,TRBV5-1,.,CASSLSSHGEIQETQYF,TGCGCCAGCAGCTTATCTTCCCACGGGGAGATCCAAGAGACCCAGTACTTC
TRBJ1-1,.,TRBV20-1,few,CSASFAGEAFF,TGCAGTGCTAGTTTTGCAGGAGAAGCTTTCTTT
TRBJ1-1,TRBD1,TRBV29-1,.,CSARQGYGGTEAFF,TGCAGCGCCCGACAGGGTTACGGGGGCACTGAAGCTTTCTTT
TRBJ1-5,.,TRBV28,.,CASRITRYSNQPQHF,TGTGCCAGCAGAATAACTAGATATAGCAATCAGCCCCAGCATTTT
TRBJ1-1,TRBD1,TRBV11-3,.,CASSSYRDRTEAFF,TGTGCCAGCAGCTCCTATCGGGACAGAACTGAAGCTTTCTTT
TRBJ2-2,TRBD2,TRBV28,.,CASKSGGTGELFF,TGTGCCAGCAAGAGCGGGGGCACCGGGGAGCTGTTTTTT
TRBJ1-3,.,TRBV5-1,.,CASSPRTERGNTIYF,TGCGCCAGCAGCCCGCGGACAGAACGTGGAAACACCATATATTTT
TRBJ2-1,.,TRBV11-2,.,CASSLDRGSESEQFF,TGTGCCAGCAGCTTAGATCGGGGTAGCGAGTCTGAGCAGTTCTTC
TRBJ1-1,TRBD1,TRBV23-1,.,CASSQSRQGPQGVNTEAFF,TGCGCCAGCAGTCAATCTCGGCAGGGGCCGCAGGGGGTGAACACTGAAGCTTTCTTT
TRBJ2-1,.,TRBV30,once,CAWGTSYNEQFF,TGTGCCTGGGGCACTAGTTACAATGAGCAGTTCTTC
TRBJ1-2,TRBD1,TRBV5-5,.,CASSSARTGIDGYTF,TGTGCCAGCAGCTCAGCGCGGACAGGGATAGATGGCTACACCTTC
TRBJ2-5,.,TRBV6-5,.,CASSQGWETQYF,TGTGCCAGCTCACAGGGCTGGGAGACCCAGTACTTC
TRBJ2-1,TRBD2,TRBV4-1,.,CASSVRGGDLYNEQFF,TGCGCCAGCAGCGTCCGGGGGGGAGACTTATACAATGAGCAGTTCTTC
TRBJ2-7,.,TRBV28,.,CASRSGTPAYEQYF,TGTGCCAGCAGGTCGGGGACACCCGCCTACGAGCAGTACTTC
TRBJ2-1,TRBD2,TRBV5-1,.,CASSLGKREINEQFF,TGCGCCAGCAGCTTGGGGAAGCGGGAGATCAATGAGCAGTTCTTC